The 2 T cell receptor beta chains in this list originate from one sample, sequenced in a study of OX40 agonist ivuxolimab in advanced cancers. The repertoire was sequenced with immunoSEQ multiplex PCR; TCRdb's copy has only in-frame clones and lacks some. The sample lists tens of thousands of clones; 80% to 85% were seen once. Sample: CD4+ or CD8+ T cells sorted from blood, taken in a trial of the OX40 agonist ivuxolimab. The receptors stem from an adult with an advanced solid tumor such as melanoma, head and neck, liver or kidney cancer.

This chain connects TRBV2 to TRBJ2-5; D may be TRBD1 (6 bases). V was clipped by 3 bases and J by 4 bases, with 12 bases between them. Germline CDR1 is SNHLY and CDR2 is FYNNEI. The CDR3 loop spans 14 amino acids. The CDR3 DNA is TGTGCCAGCAGTGACGGACAGCCCAGAGAGACCCAGTACTTC. This sequence encodes CASSDGQPRETQYF.

This chain connects TRBV7-3 to TRBJ2-7, with TRBD2 matching over 9 bases. Germline trimming cut 5 bases from V and 5 bases from J; bases unmatched to any gene: 7. Germline CDR1 is SGHTA and CDR2 is FQGTGA. This CDR3 is 14 amino acids long. CDR3 sequence: CASSPLSGSDEQYF. The DNA of the CDR3 is TGTGCCAGCAGCCCTCTTAGCGGGAGCGACGAGCAGTACTTC.